Below, 24 T cell receptor beta chains from the same sample are listed, as sequenced in a study of identical twins. TCRdb processed the 5' RACE reads anew with MiXCR; each CDR3 protein has one entry. The repertoire consists of just under 650,000 distinct CDR3 sequences, with just over 7% occurring once and the leading ten covering 1.6%. This sample also belongs to another study, concerning yellow fever vaccine responses in identical twins.

Sequencing was done on a sample of PBMCs. The receptors derive from a woman aged 18-35 years in good health.

The table lists this clonotype with a few counts. The gene calls are TRBV11-2 and TRBJ1-5; D remains ambiguous. Germline V gives CDR1 SGHAT, CDR2 FQNNGV. This CDR3 spans 15 amino acids. Deletions cut 2 bases from V and 4 bases from J, with 12 bases between. CDR3 sequence reads: CASSLTPEGNQPQHF. The CDR3 coding sequence is TGTGCCAGCAGCTTAACCCCGGAAGGGAATCAGCCCCAGCATTTT.

The rearrangement links TRBV5-1 to TRBJ2-5; D is ambiguous. The CDR3 is 13 residues long. Per germline, CDR1 SGHRS and CDR2 YFSETQ. Deletions cut 4 bases from V and 2 bases from J, with 9 bases between. As DNA, the CDR3 is TGCGCCAGCAGCGATAGGTCTCAAGAGACCCAGTACTTC. Translating gives CASSDRSQETQYF.

The chain couples TRBV5-8 to TRBJ2-3, with 11 bases that match TRBD2. CDR3 length equals 16 residues. Trimming cost V 3 bases and J 2 bases; bases outside gene matches: 5. Per the germline V gene, CDR1 is SGHTS and CDR2 is YDEGEE. For the CDR3, the DNA is TGTGCCAGCAGCTCGACTAGCGGGGAGGTCACAGATACGCAGTATTTT. Its protein is CASSSTSGEVTDTQYF.

There are many counts of this clonotype. The chain combines TRBV9 with TRBJ1-2, with TRBD1 matching over 7 bases. CDR1 and CDR2 from the germline V gene are SGDLS and YYNGEE. CDR3 size: 15 residues. The V segment lost 2 bases and the J segment 8 bases; nucleotides outside the gene matches: 12. CDR3 DNA sequence: TGTGCCAGCAGCGTCGTACCAGACAGGGTGAAGGGCTACACCTTC. Translating it yields CASSVVPDRVKGYTF.

The rearrangement uses TRBV7-9 and TRBJ2-1; 9 nucleotides line up with TRBD1. Germline V gives CDR1 SEHNR, CDR2 FQNEAQ (reference sequence). CDR3 length: 15 amino acids. With V trimmed by 2 bases and J by 6 bases, 5 bases remained unmatched. CDR3 sequence (DNA): TGTGCCAGCAGCTTAACAGGGGGCACCATCAATGAGCAGTTCTTC. Translated, it gives CASSLTGGTINEQFF. Full variable domain (rest looked up from reference TRBV7-9 and TRBJ2-1): DTGVSQNPRHKITKRGQNVTFRCDPISEHNRLYWYRQTLGQGPEFLTYFQNEAQLEKSRLLSDRFSAERPKGSFSTLEIQRTEQGDSAMYLCASSLTGGTINEQFFGPGTRLTVL.

Many counts were recorded for this clonotype. This chain joins TRBV7-2 and TRBJ1-4; D possibly corresponds to TRBD1 (5 bases). Trimming removed 4 bases from V and 5 bases from J, with 14 bases in between. The CDR3 loop spans 15 amino acids. Germline CDR1 is SGHTA and CDR2 is FQGNSA. CDR3 protein: CASSSWGSLNEKLFF. The CDR3 coding sequence is TGTGCCAGCAGCTCCTGGGGGAGTTTAAATGAAAAACTGTTTTTT.

The table lists this clonotype with a few counts. This chain connects TRBV4-2 to TRBJ2-4; D remains unclear. The CDR3 spans 16 residues. Germline values: CDR1 LGHNA, CDR2 YNFKEQ. Trimming shortened V by 1 base and J by 2 bases, and 12 bases separated the two germline ends. CDR3 protein: CASSQGDSLTKNIQYF. In nucleotides, the CDR3 is TGTGCCAGCAGCCAAGGTGATAGTTTAACCAAAAACATTCAGTACTTC.

This clonotype was observed at least ten times. The rearrangement uses TRBV10-3 and TRBJ2-7; no clear D gene. V was trimmed by 3 bases and J by 3 bases, leaving 15 bases between them. This CDR3 spans 15 amino acids. The germline gives CDR1 ENHRY, CDR2 SYGVKD. The CDR3 is CAISDSTPPGYEQYV. In DNA form, the CDR3 reads TGTGCCATCAGTGATTCGACGCCTCCAGGCTACGAGCAGTACGTC.

This clonotype was counted at least ten times. The genes are TRBV7-8 and TRBJ2-1; 7 bases are shared with TRBD2. The J segment lost 2 bases and the V segment lost 2 bases, leaving 3 bases of the junction unmatched. This CDR3 is built from 15 residues. In germline, CDR1 is SGHVS, CDR2 FQNEAQ. CDR3 sequence: CASSLPTSPYNEQFF. CDR3 nucleotides: TGTGCCAGCAGCTTACCGACTAGCCCCTACAATGAGCAGTTCTTC.

This rearrangement joins TRBV6-5 to TRBJ2-1; no reliable D call. CDR1 is MNHEY, CDR2 SVGAGI, per germline. V lost 5 bases, J lost 5 bases, and 10 bases lay in between. CDR3 size: 13 residues. The CDR3 nucleotides are TGTGCCAGCAGTCTGATGTCTCACAATGAGCAGTTCTTC. Translated, it gives CASSLMSHNEQFF.

This chain connects TRBV29-1 to TRBJ2-4; 7 bases fit TRBD1. This CDR3 region has 13 residues. Germline loops: CDR1 SQVTM, CDR2 ANQGSEA. The V and J ends lost 2 bases and 7 bases, in that order; junction bases with no gene match: 5. In DNA form, the CDR3 reads TGCAGCGTTGAATCGGTGGGACAGAACATTCAGTACTTC. Encoded protein: CSVESVGQNIQYF.

This clonotype occurred many times. The V call is TRBV5-6, the J call TRBJ2-5; 7 bases agree with TRBD1. V lost 4 bases and J lost 0; bases outside the gene matches: 3. The CDR3 consists of 14 residues. CDR1 SGHDT and CDR2 YYEEEE come from the germline V gene. The CDR3 loop is CASSSDRDQETQYF. DNA of the CDR3: TGTGCCAGCAGCAGCGACAGGGACCAAGAGACCCAGTACTTC.

This clonotype has a count of ten or more. This chain links TRBV13 with TRBJ1-3; no clear D. V was shortened by 2 bases and J by 0 bases, with 8 bases between the two germline ends. The V gene's germline CDR1 is PRHDT and CDR2 FYEKMQ (reference sequence). The CDR3 is 15 amino acids. As DNA, the CDR3 is TGTGCCAGCAGCTTAAGGGCAATCTCTGGAAACACCATATATTTT. It specifies CASSLRAISGNTIYF.

This clonotype showed up many times. The chain carries TRBV29-1 and TRBJ2-5, with D perhaps matching TRBD1 or TRBD2 (5 bases each). The CDR3 loop spans 15 amino acids. V lost 0 bases and J lost 5, with 16 bases in between. Germline CDR1 SQVTM, CDR2 ANQGSEA. The CDR3 is CSVEDPRRRGETQYF. CDR3 nucleotides: TGCAGCGTTGAAGATCCCCGGAGACGGGGCGAGACCCAGTACTTC.

The CDR3 reads CASSQDRVGGEQFF. The CDR3, as DNA: TGTGCCAGCAGCCAAGACAGGGTAGGTGGTGAGCAGTTCTTC. This chain joins TRBV3-1 and TRBJ2-1, with D tentatively TRBD1 (5 bases). Trimming removed 0 bases at V and 9 bases at J, with 12 bases between. CDR1 is LGHDT and CDR2 is YNNKEL in the germline V gene (reference sequence). The CDR3 runs 14 residues.

The rearrangement uses TRBV7-8 and TRBJ2-7, with D perhaps matching TRBD2 (5 bases). Trimming took 4 bases from V and 0 from J, leaving 13 bases between them. The CDR3 covers 15 residues. The germline gives CDR1 SGHVS, CDR2 FQNEAQ. The CDR3 coding sequence is TGTGCCAGCAGCTCAAACACAGCGGCCTCCTACGAGCAGTACTTC. It yields the protein CASSSNTAASYEQYF.

The table lists this clonotype with many counts. This chain joins TRBV5-1 and TRBJ1-2; D unclear. V shed 4 bases and J shed 4 bases, with 17 bases lying between them. Per the germline V gene, CDR1 is SGHRS and CDR2 is YFSETQ. CDR3 size: 15 residues. The CDR3 DNA reads as TGCGCCAGCAGCCCCGGTACTGATCAGGCCTATGGCTACACCTTC. Translating gives CASSPGTDQAYGYTF.

The chain has TRBV6-5 and TRBJ2-5; possibly TRBD2 for D (5 bases). V lost 0 bases to trimming and J lost 7 bases, with 15 bases between them. Germline V gene lookup returns CDR1 MNHEY and CDR2 SVGAGI. The CDR3 covers 15 residues. The CDR3 loop is CASSYSRRVGGTQYF. The CDR3 nucleotides read TGTGCCAGCAGTTACTCGAGGCGGGTAGGAGGGACCCAGTACTTC.

This clonotype was counted many times. The chain is built from TRBV19 and TRBJ1-1; D not resolved. The V gene's germline CDR1 is LNHDA and CDR2 SQIVND (reference sequence). V was clipped by 5 bases and J by 1 base, with 8 bases between them. The CDR3 is 13 amino acids. The CDR3 here is CASSPFQNTEAFF. As DNA, the CDR3 is TGTGCCAGTAGTCCATTTCAGAACACTGAAGCTTTCTTT.

This clonotype was detected a few times. The rearrangement joins TRBV11-2 to TRBJ2-3, with TRBD1 matching 9 bases. The germline CDR1 and CDR2 sequences are SGHAT and FQNNGV. The J segment lost 0 bases and the V segment lost 2 bases, leaving 12 bases of the junction unmatched. The CDR3 has 19 residues. The CDR3 region is CASSLSRDRARGSTDTQYF. The CDR3 bases are TGTGCCAGCAGCTTATCCAGGGACAGGGCCCGGGGGAGCACAGATACGCAGTATTTT.

A single count supports this clonotype. The CDR3 bases are TGTGCCAGCAGTTTACCGGCTAGCGGGAGTTGGGGTGAGCAGTTCTTC. This sequence encodes CASSLPASGSWGEQFF. The chain uses TRBV28 and TRBJ2-1; 10 bases agree with TRBD2. The CDR3 runs 16 residues. Trimming took 2 bases from V and 9 from J; bases not matched to a gene: 10. Germline lookup yields CDR1 MDHEN and CDR2 SYDVKM.

The rearrangement uses TRBV29-1 and TRBJ1-5; D is unclear. Germline assignment: CDR1 SQVTM and CDR2 ANQGSEA. The CDR3 is made up of 13 amino acids. The V end lost 4 bases, the J end lost 0 bases, and 7 bases lay between the germline ends. Here the CDR3 reads CSVVYASNQPQHF. CDR3 nucleotides: TGCAGCGTTGTGTATGCTAGCAATCAGCCCCAGCATTTT.

This clonotype was detected many times. This chain connects TRBV12-3 or TRBV12-4 to TRBJ1-1, with a weak D call TRBD1 (5 bases). There are 13 residues in the CDR3. Trimming cost V 7 bases and J 1 base, with 10 bases left between them. The CDR3 region is CASTGTPNTEAFF. Written as DNA, the CDR3 is TGTGCCAGCACCGGGACGCCGAACACTGAAGCTTTCTTT.

The chain couples TRBV20-1 to TRBJ2-4; possibly TRBD2 for D (5 bases). The CDR3 is 11 amino acids. Deletions cut 4 bases from V and 14 bases from J, with 15 bases between. Germline CDR1 DFQATT, CDR2 SNEGSKA (reference sequence). The CDR3 DNA reads TGCAGTGCTATCACCGGGATCCTTGAGTACTTC. Encoded protein: CSAITGILEYF.